This T cell receptor (beta chain) was obtained from a study of CD8+CD57+ T cells in acquired aplastic anemia. Study summary: Average DNA yield from sorted CD4+ and CD8+ cells was approximately 3.2 ug. The study's findings and limits: No significant difference in CD8+ Simpson's diversity was found between patients and controls. Patients shared 25 to 35 CD8+ CDR3 sequences with controls.

TCR beta VDJ and CDR3 profiling used genomic DNA as template. TCRdb ran MiXCR on the reads and lists one entry per CDR3 protein. The data show about 260,000 distinct CDR3 sequences, 65% to 90% seen once. V lost 0 bases, J lost 3 bases, and 12 bases lay in between. Germline V gene lookup returns CDR1 SGHTA and CDR2 FQGNSA. CDR3 length: 16 amino acids. Comments on this clonotype: As yet, its antigen is unknown.

It was patients with CD8+CD57+ cell expansion by flow cytometry who were chosen for sequencing. Severe acquired aplastic anemia was present in every patient. The chain recombines TRBV7-2 with TRBJ1-3; D might be TRBD1 (6 bases). Sequences were obtained from sorted CD4+, CD8+, or CD8+CD57+ T cells (not recorded which) from PBMCs. This clonotype was obtained from a human donor with aplastic anemia. CDR3 residues: CASSLALGGVGNTIYF. Written as DNA, the CDR3 is TGTGCCAGCAGCTTAGCGCTAGGGGGAGTTGGAAACACCATATATTTT. The entire variable domain, with the rest obtained from reference TRBV7-2 and TRBJ1-3, is as follows: GAGVSQSPSNKVTEKGKDVELRCDPISGHTALYWYRQSLGQGLEFLIYFQGNSAPDKSGLPSDRFSAERTGGSVSTLTIQRTQQEDSAVYLCASSLALGGVGNTIYFGEGSWLTVV.